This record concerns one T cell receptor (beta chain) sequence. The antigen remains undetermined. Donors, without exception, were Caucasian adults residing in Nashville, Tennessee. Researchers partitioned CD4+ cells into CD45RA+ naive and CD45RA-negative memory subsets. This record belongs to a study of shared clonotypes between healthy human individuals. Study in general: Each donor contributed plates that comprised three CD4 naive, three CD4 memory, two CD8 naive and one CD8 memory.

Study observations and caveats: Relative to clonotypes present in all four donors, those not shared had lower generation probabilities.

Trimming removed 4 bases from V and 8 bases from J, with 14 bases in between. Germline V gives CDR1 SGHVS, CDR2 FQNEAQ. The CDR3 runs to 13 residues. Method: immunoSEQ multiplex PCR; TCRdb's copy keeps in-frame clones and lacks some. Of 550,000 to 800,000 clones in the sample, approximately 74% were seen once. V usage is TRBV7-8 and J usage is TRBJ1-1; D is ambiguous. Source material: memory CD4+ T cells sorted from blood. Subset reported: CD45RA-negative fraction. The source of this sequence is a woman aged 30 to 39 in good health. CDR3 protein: CASSYRLLGEAFF. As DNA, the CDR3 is TGTGCCAGCAGCTACCGGCTCCTCGGGGAAGCTTTCTTT.